The 25 T cell receptor beta chains below come from one sample, sequenced in a study of T cells after yellow fever vaccination. In TCRdb, the 5' RACE reads were re-called with MiXCR into one record per CDR3 protein. The sample records about 260,000 distinct CDR3 sequences, roughly 13% being singletons. Sample: CD4+ T cells sorted from PBMCs, taken 45 days after the yellow fever booster vaccination. These receptor sequences come from a man aged 30 to 39 who received the YFV17D yellow fever vaccine.

In this sample, this clonotype turned up a few times. The chain couples TRBV10-3 to TRBJ1-1; D gene unclear. The CDR3 sequence is 13 residues long. The germline gives CDR1 ENHRY, CDR2 SYGVKD. Trimming shortened V by 0 bases and J by 11 bases, and 13 bases separated the two germline ends. For the CDR3, the DNA is TGTGCCATCAGTGAGTCTAGCGGGGTTGCGGCTTTCTTT. Its protein product is CAISESSGVAAFF.

There are a few counts of this clonotype. The chain is built from TRBV7-8 and TRBJ1-3; possibly TRBD1 for D (6 bases). This CDR3 comprises 13 residues. Germline V lookup: CDR1 SGHVS, CDR2 FQNEAQ. The ends were cut back, 5 bases at V and 6 bases at J, with 11 bases in the middle. In DNA form, the CDR3 reads TGTGCCAGCAGCGGGACATCCCTAAACACCATATATTTT. Its protein product is CASSGTSLNTIYF.

This clonotype turned up a few times. The chain is built from TRBV7-6 and TRBJ2-5; D is unclear. This CDR3 is built from 12 residues. The germline CDR1 and CDR2 sequences are SGHVS and FNYEAQ. Between the trimmed V and J ends, which lost 2 bases and 5 bases, there was a span of 6 bases. Written as DNA, the CDR3 is TGTGCCAGCAGCTTACCATCCGAGACCCAGTACTTC. Protein product: CASSLPSETQYF.

This clonotype was found a few times. The chain has TRBV12-3 or TRBV12-4 and TRBJ1-6, with 10 bases identical to TRBD1. The CDR3 consists of 14 residues. V gave up 3 bases and J gave up 8 bases; unmatched junction bases: 1. The CDR3 reads CASSFGTGDSPLHF. In DNA form, the CDR3 reads TGTGCCAGCAGTTTTGGGACAGGGGATTCACCCCTCCACTTT.

In this sample, this clonotype turned up a few times. V is TRBV11-1 and J is TRBJ2-3, with 10 bases identical to TRBD2. V was clipped by 2 bases and J by 4 bases; unmatched bases: 12. This CDR3 has 18 residues. The germline V gene encodes CDR1 SGHAT and CDR2 FQDESV (reference sequence). CDR3 amino acids: CASSLMGLAYLEADTQYF. In DNA form, the CDR3 reads TGTGCCAGCAGCTTAATGGGACTAGCGTACCTCGAGGCAGATACGCAGTATTTT.

This clonotype was counted only a few times. The chain uses TRBV28 and TRBJ1-2, with 9 bases lining up with TRBD1. The V segment lost 3 bases and the J segment 4 bases; nucleotides outside the gene matches: 3. Germline CDR1 MDHEN, CDR2 SYDVKM. This CDR3 region has 14 residues. The CDR3 region has the DNA TGTGCCAGCAGTTTGACAGGGGGGACCTATGGCTACACCTTC. It yields the protein CASSLTGGTYGYTF.

The chain employs TRBV20-1 and TRBJ1-2; maybe TRBD1 (5 bases). Trimming pared 1 base from V and 8 bases from J, leaving 14 bases between. The CDR3 is 13 amino acids. Germline V gives CDR1 DFQATT, CDR2 SNEGSKA (reference sequence). In nucleotides, the CDR3 is TGCAGTGCTAGAGCGGGGGGGGTCGGCGGCTACACCTTC. Translated, it gives CSARAGGVGGYTF.

The V call is TRBV7-8, the J call TRBJ2-7, with TRBD1 matching over 10 bases. J was trimmed by 3 bases and V by 5 bases; bases with no gene match: 4. Germline lookup yields CDR1 SGHVS and CDR2 FQNEAQ. The CDR3 consists of 14 residues. DNA of the CDR3: TGTGCCAGCAGCGGGAGGGACAGGGGCTACGAGCAGTACTTC. This translates into CASSGRDRGYEQYF.

In this sample, this clonotype turned up a few times. The chain recombines TRBV29-1 with TRBJ2-5; 13 nucleotides align to TRBD2. This CDR3 region has 15 residues. The germline CDR1 and CDR2 sequences are SQVTM and ANQGSEA. V shed 4 bases and J 5 bases; nucleotides not matched to a gene: 7. The CDR3 region is CSVVPGTSGMETQYF. As DNA, the CDR3 is TGCAGCGTTGTACCCGGGACTAGCGGGATGGAGACCCAGTACTTC.

The gene calls are TRBV12-3 or TRBV12-4 and TRBJ2-2, with a tentative D call TRBD2 (6 bases). With 7 bases removed from V and 0 bases from J, the gap between germline ends came to 9 bases. The CDR3 spans 14 residues. The CDR3 protein is CASKAGPNTGELFF. CDR3 DNA sequence: TGTGCCAGCAAGGCGGGACCGAACACCGGGGAGCTGTTTTTT.

This clonotype showed up just a few times. V usage is TRBV20-1 and J usage is TRBJ2-3; TRBD2 aligns across 14 bases. The CDR3 loop spans 14 amino acids. Germline V gene lookup returns CDR1 DFQATT and CDR2 SNEGSKA (reference sequence). J was trimmed by 6 bases and V by 4 bases; bases with no gene match: 3. For the CDR3, the DNA is TGCAGTGCTAAGGGACTAGCGGGAGCTGATACGCAGTATTTT. Translation: CSAKGLAGADTQYF.

The sample holds a few counts of this clonotype. The genes are TRBV20-1 and TRBJ1-4; TRBD1 is a possible D gene (6 bases). V gave up 0 bases and J gave up 8 bases, with 28 bases separating them. Germline V gives CDR1 DFQATT, CDR2 SNEGSKA (reference sequence). This CDR3 spans 19 amino acids. CDR3 in DNA: TGCAGTGCTAGAGATTTCCTTGGGAAAGAACAGGGTCCGGGAGAAAAACTGTTTTTT. Protein product: CSARDFLGKEQGPGEKLFF.

The gene calls are TRBV6-2 or TRBV6-3 and TRBJ2-5, with TRBD2 matching 11 bases. The trim removed 1 base at V and 4 bases at J, leaving 5 bases unmatched. The CDR3 is 16 amino acids. CDR1 is MNHEY, CDR2 SVGEGT, per germline. The CDR3 region has the DNA TGTGCCAGCAGTTACTTACTAGCGGGAGTTGCAGAGACCCAGTACTTC. It codes for CASSYLLAGVAETQYF.

This clonotype occurred a few times. This chain joins TRBV20-1 and TRBJ1-1; D is uncertain. V lost 2 bases to trimming and J lost 0 bases, with 16 bases between them. CDR3 length: 16 residues. The germline V gene has CDR1 DFQATT and CDR2 SNEGSKA (reference sequence). In DNA, the CDR3 is TGCAGTGCTAGACCCGGGTCTTGGGCAATGAACACTGAAGCTTTCTTT. Translating gives CSARPGSWAMNTEAFF.

The V and J genes are TRBV3-1 and TRBJ2-7; 8 bases match TRBD1. Germline V gives CDR1 LGHDT, CDR2 YNNKEL (reference sequence). The J segment lost 1 base and the V segment lost 5 bases, leaving 4 bases of the junction unmatched. The CDR3 covers 14 residues. DNA of the CDR3: TGTGCCAGCAGCACCCGGGACAGGTCCTACGAGCAGTACTTC. Translated, it gives CASSTRDRSYEQYF.

Only a few counts were recorded for this clonotype. V and J are TRBV5-6 and TRBJ1-4; 7 nucleotides match TRBD1. The length of the CDR3 is 14 residues. Germline trimming cut 4 bases from V and 8 bases from J; bases unmatched to any gene: 8. Germline loops: CDR1 SGHDT, CDR2 YYEEEE. The CDR3 nucleotides are TGTGCCAGCAGCACAGGGGACATAAACGAAAAACTGTTTTTT. Translation gives CASSTGDINEKLFF.

The V gene is TRBV29-1, the J gene TRBJ2-6; TRBD1 agrees at 8 bases. Germline CDR1 reads SQVTM; CDR2 reads ANQGSEA. Unmatched junction bases numbered 8, after V lost 5 bases and J lost 2 bases. The CDR3 runs to 16 residues. The CDR3 bases are TGCAGCGTTTCTGGACAGGGTGGCCCTGGGGCCAACGTCCTGACTTTC. This gives the protein CSVSGQGGPGANVLTF.

This clonotype was counted a few times. The chain couples TRBV6-1 to TRBJ1-6; D gene unclear. Germline V gives CDR1 MNHNS, CDR2 SASEGT. This CDR3 is built from 14 residues. The V gene lost 6 bases and the J gene lost 5 bases, with 11 bases spanning the gap. The CDR3 sequence is CASRTAGNNSPLHF. DNA of the CDR3: TGTGCCAGCAGAACGGCAGGAAATAATTCACCCCTCCACTTT.

V and J are TRBV27 and TRBJ2-1; possible D gene TRBD2, 6 bases. CDR1 is MNHEY, CDR2 SMNVEV, per germline (reference sequence). CDR3 length: 13 amino acids. V gave up 9 bases and J gave up 5 bases, with 14 bases separating them. The CDR3 sequence is CASRPGVHNEQFF. As DNA, the CDR3 is TGTGCCAGTAGACCGGGAGTCCACAATGAGCAGTTCTTC.

The chain is built from TRBV28 and TRBJ2-6; D ambiguous. The ends were cut back, 5 bases at V and 2 bases at J, with 7 bases in the middle. CDR3 length equals 14 residues. Germline values: CDR1 MDHEN, CDR2 SYDVKM. In DNA, the CDR3 is TGTGCCAGCAGTCTCATCCCTGGGGCCAACGTCCTGACTTTC. Translating gives CASSLIPGANVLTF.

The chain joins TRBV7-8 to TRBJ2-7; TRBD2 matches 10 bases. From germline, CDR1 is SGHVS and CDR2 FQNEAQ. This CDR3 comprises 16 residues. Unmatched junction bases numbered 10, after V lost 3 bases and J lost 5 bases. The CDR3 spells CASSFDTSGNIHEQYF. CDR3 nucleotides: TGTGCCAGCAGCTTCGACACTAGCGGGAATATCCACGAGCAGTACTTC.

This rearrangement joins TRBV5-1 to TRBJ2-2; D uncertain. Deletions cut 7 bases from V and 5 bases from J, with 15 bases between. CDR3 length equals 14 residues. Germline-derived CDR1 and CDR2 are SGHRS and YFSETQ. The CDR3, as DNA: TGCGCCAGCCTCAACGACCGATGGACCGGGGAGCTGTTTTTT. Encoded protein: CASLNDRWTGELFF.

The CDR3 loop reads CASSSRDRRGPDNEQFF. CDR3 DNA: TGTGCCAGCAGTTCCAGGGACCGCAGGGGGCCCGACAATGAGCAGTTCTTC. The V gene is TRBV28, the J gene TRBJ2-1; 8 nucleotides align to TRBD1. J was trimmed by 5 bases and V by 4 bases; bases with no gene match: 13. This CDR3 region has 17 residues. The germline gives CDR1 MDHEN, CDR2 SYDVKM. The full variable domain, completed using reference TRBV28 and TRBJ2-1, is DVKVTQSSRYLVKRTGEKVFLECVQDMDHENMFWYRQDPGLGLRLIYFSYDVKMKEKGDIPEGYSVSREKKERFSLILESASTNQTSMYLCASSSRDRRGPDNEQFFGPGTRLTVL.

This clonotype appeared a few times. V usage is TRBV10-3 and J usage is TRBJ1-4; D is unresolved. This CDR3 has 12 residues. Germline V gives CDR1 ENHRY, CDR2 SYGVKD. V gave up 2 bases and J gave up 8 bases, with 6 bases separating them. The CDR3 coding sequence is TGTGCCATCAGTGAGCCTCGGGAAAAACTGTTTTTT. As protein: CAISEPREKLFF.

This chain links TRBV12-3 or TRBV12-4 with TRBJ2-3; TRBD2 agrees at 10 bases. The J segment lost 12 bases and the V segment lost 3 bases, leaving 9 bases of the junction unmatched. The CDR3 has 14 residues. This chain's CDR3 is CASSFLTGLAVQYF. CDR3 sequence (DNA): TGTGCCAGCAGTTTTCTAACTGGACTAGCGGTCCAGTATTTT.